One and the same sample provided the 5 T cell receptor beta chains below, sequenced in a study of cytomegalovirus exposure and HLA in healthy donors. Researchers ran the PCR with 60 Vbeta and 13 Jbeta primers. Data came from immunoSEQ multiplex PCR; TCRdb stores just in-frame clones and leaves some out. The sample table sets out about 200,000 clones. Sequencing used PBMCs. These receptors were collected from a boy younger than 18 in good health and CMV-seronegative.

CDR3 residues: CASSPAPLAGMLEQFF. In DNA, the CDR3 is TGTGCCAGCAGCCCAGCCCCCCTAGCGGGTATGCTTGAGCAGTTCTTC. V gene TRBV5-4 combines with J gene TRBJ2-1, with 8 bases fitting TRBD2. CDR1 and CDR2 (germline): SGHNT, YYREEE (reference sequence). This CDR3 has 16 amino acids. V lost 4 bases and J lost 9; bases outside the gene matches: 15.

This chain uses TRBV4-1 with TRBJ2-7, with D hard to call. Germline CDR1 MGHRA, CDR2 YSYEKL. This CDR3 is 15 amino acids long. V was cut by 6 bases and J by 2 bases, with 17 bases left in between. The CDR3 region is CASRVSIATTYEQYF. The CDR3 DNA reads as TGCGCCAGCAGGGTGAGTATAGCAACAACCTACGAGCAGTACTTC.

V and J are TRBV4-1 and TRBJ2-2; D gene ambiguous. The CDR3 extends over 16 amino acids. Germline V gene data show CDR1 as MGHRA and CDR2 as YSYEKL. V was clipped by 2 bases and J by 7 bases, with 17 bases between them. The CDR3 is CASSQLSRGEDGELFF. CDR3 nucleotides: TGCGCCAGCAGCCAACTTTCGCGCGGCGAGGACGGGGAGCTGTTTTTT.

V gene TRBV27 combines with J gene TRBJ2-5; TRBD1 matches at 7 bases. Losses at the gene ends were 0 bases for V and 5 bases for J; bases not matched to a gene: 9. Germline V gene sequence: CDR1 MNHEY, CDR2 SMNVEV (reference sequence). The CDR3 runs 16 residues. Here the CDR3 reads CASSLSPWTGGETQYF. As DNA, the CDR3 is TGTGCCAGCAGTTTATCGCCCTGGACAGGCGGGGAGACCCAGTACTTC.

The chain recombines TRBV7-6 with TRBJ2-7; the match to TRBD1 covers 7 bases. The CDR3 is 14 residues long. The germline CDR1 and CDR2 sequences are SGHVS and FNYEAQ. Trimming cost V 5 bases and J 5 bases; bases outside gene matches: 9. The DNA for the CDR3 is TGTGCCAGCAGCCAAGAAGGGGGCCTCAACGAGCAGTACTTC. Protein sequence: CASSQEGGLNEQYF.